This T cell receptor (beta chain) is drawn from a study of T cell repertoires in cytomegalovirus infection. TCRdb analysed the reads with MiXCR anew, one entry per CDR3 protein. The sample contains 200,000 or so distinct CDR3 sequences, 38% of which appear only once. Overall study results and limits: Within the response measured ex vivo, HLA-C-restricted CMV-specific TCR beta clonotypes were dominant.

A word on this clonotype: Its antigen is currently unknown.

After removal of 5 bases from V and 5 bases from J, the junction contained 8 bases not matched to a gene. Germline-derived CDR1 and CDR2 are MNHNS and SASEGT. This CDR3 has 15 residues. The V and J genes are TRBV6-1 and TRBJ2-5; 10 positions match TRBD1. The sample was CD8+ T cells from cultured PBMCs, taken from culture after CMV antigen stimulation. The receptor was isolated from a human donor in good health (CMV status not recorded). Some clones in this sample may be carry-over from other donors' samples. The CDR3 nucleotides are TGTGCCAGCAGTCTACCGACAGGGGGCGTCGAGACCCAGTACTTC. It codes for CASSLPTGGVETQYF.